This T cell receptor beta chain was captured in a study of blood T cell repertoires in COVID-19. Study-level background: Samples taken during acute and convalescent COVID-19 were collected in the United States, Italy and Spain.

In the authors' workflow: Estimation of nucleated cell counts was performed using reference gene primer amplification. The table came from immunoSEQ multiplex PCR; TCRdb's copy has only in-frame clones and leaves some out. The DNA was the basis for D and trimming; V, J and clone size are from that table. The sample contains almost 300,000 clones, around 90% of which appear only once. Trimming cost V 3 bases and J 7 bases; bases outside gene matches: 8. CDR3 size: 15 residues. Per the germline V gene, CDR1 is GTSNPN and CDR2 is SVGIG (reference sequence). Sequencing was done on a sample of peripheral blood. This chain joins TRBV30 and TRBJ1-6; 8 bases are a match to TRBD1. This clonotype was obtained from a man in his 70s with acute or convalescent COVID-19. The CDR3 DNA sequence: TGTGCCTGGAGGTTAGGACAGGGACGAAATTCACCCCTCCACTTT. Translating it yields CAWRLGQGRNSPLHF.